A selection of T cell receptor beta chains follows, all from one sample in a study of T cell responses to AZD1222 COVID-19 vaccine. The table came from immunoSEQ multiplex PCR; TCRdb's copy has only in-frame clones and leaves some out. The sample has fewer than 150,000 clones; around nine tenths are singletons. Sequenced material: peripheral blood, taken on day 0 of AZD1222 vaccination. The receptors were sampled from an adult in good health. CDR3s include the opening cysteine and the closing phenylalanine or tryptophan. Fields, in order: clone size, V gene, J gene, D gene, CDR3 protein, CDR3 DNA. A D gene is named only where the DNA matches it firmly. The size field is filled for only some rows; it gives once, few, many or a size class.

clone_size: .
v_call: TRBV28
j_call: TRBJ1-2
d_call: TRBD1
cdr3_aa: CASSLEGARGYTF
cdr3_nt: TGTGCCAGCAGTTTAGAGGGGGCTCGAGGCTACACCTTC

clone_size: .
v_call: TRBV5-1
j_call: TRBJ2-1
d_call: TRBD2
cdr3_aa: CASRLAGVADNEQFF
cdr3_nt: TGCGCCAGCAGGCTAGCGGGAGTTGCAGACAATGAGCAGTTCTTC

clone_size: .
v_call: TRBV6-4
j_call: TRBJ2-3
d_call: TRBD2
cdr3_aa: CASSDLASGSLDTQYF
cdr3_nt: TGTGCCAGCAGTGACCTGGCTAGCGGGAGTTTAGATACGCAGTATTTT

clone_size: .
v_call: TRBV29-1
j_call: TRBJ1-2
d_call: TRBD1
cdr3_aa: CSVDSDRGNGYTF
cdr3_nt: TGCAGCGTGGACTCCGACAGGGGGAATGGCTACACCTTC

clone_size: .
v_call: TRBV11-2
j_call: TRBJ1-3
d_call: .
cdr3_aa: CASRPIRGGPSGNTIYF
cdr3_nt: TGTGCCAGCAGACCTATTCGTGGGGGGCCCTCTGGAAACACCATATATTTT

clone_size: .
v_call: TRBV7-6
j_call: TRBJ1-1
d_call: .
cdr3_aa: CASSLGNRGGTEAFF
cdr3_nt: TGTGCCAGCAGCTTAGGGAACCGGGGTGGCACTGAAGCTTTCTTT

clone_size: .
v_call: TRBV5-1
j_call: TRBJ1-4
d_call: .
cdr3_aa: CASSFTGTNEKLFF
cdr3_nt: TGCGCCAGCAGCTTCACAGGGACTAATGAAAAACTGTTTTTT

clone_size: .
v_call: TRBV6-1
j_call: TRBJ2-5
d_call: TRBD2
cdr3_aa: CASSDVAGGPGTQYF
cdr3_nt: TGTGCCAGCAGTGACGTAGCGGGAGGGCCCGGGACCCAGTACTTC

clone_size: .
v_call: TRBV7-2
j_call: TRBJ2-3
d_call: TRBD2
cdr3_aa: CASSGRLAGLDTQYF
cdr3_nt: TGTGCCAGCAGCGGACGACTAGCGGGACTAGATACGCAGTATTTT

clone_size: few
v_call: TRBV18
j_call: TRBJ2-2
d_call: .
cdr3_aa: CASSPDSYTGELFF
cdr3_nt: TGTGCCAGCTCACCGGACAGTTACACCGGGGAGCTGTTTTTT

clone_size: .
v_call: TRBV28
j_call: TRBJ2-7
d_call: TRBD2
cdr3_aa: CASSLERLAGRSYEQYF
cdr3_nt: TGTGCCAGCAGTTTAGAGCGACTAGCGGGAAGGTCCTACGAGCAGTACTTC

clone_size: .
v_call: TRBV28
j_call: TRBJ1-2
d_call: TRBD1
cdr3_aa: CASSLDRGRRGYTF
cdr3_nt: TGTGCCAGCAGTTTAGACAGGGGGCGCCGTGGCTACACCTTC

clone_size: .
v_call: TRBV7-2
j_call: TRBJ1-5
d_call: TRBD1
cdr3_aa: CASSLAGTANQPQHF
cdr3_nt: TGTGCCAGCAGCTTGGCAGGGACAGCTAATCAGCCCCAGCATTTT

clone_size: .
v_call: TRBV5-1
j_call: TRBJ2-7
d_call: .
cdr3_aa: CASTVDGSYEQYF
cdr3_nt: TGCGCCAGCACGGTCGATGGCTCCTACGAGCAGTACTTC

clone_size: .
v_call: TRBV6-5
j_call: TRBJ2-5
d_call: TRBD2
cdr3_aa: CASSPRQTSVETQYF
cdr3_nt: TGTGCCAGCAGCCCCAGACAGACTAGCGTGGAGACCCAGTACTTC

clone_size: .
v_call: TRBV30
j_call: TRBJ2-7
d_call: TRBD2
cdr3_aa: CAWSVTSGGYEQYF
cdr3_nt: TGTGCCTGGAGTGTAACTAGCGGGGGGTACGAGCAGTACTTC

clone_size: .
v_call: TRBV9
j_call: TRBJ1-1
d_call: TRBD1
cdr3_aa: CASSVSTGGVTEAFF
cdr3_nt: TGTGCCAGCAGCGTAAGTACAGGGGGCGTCACTGAAGCTTTCTTT

clone_size: .
v_call: TRBV21-1
j_call: TRBJ1-2
d_call: .
cdr3_aa: CASSAPCAGYTF
cdr3_nt: TGTGCCAGCTCCGCTCCCTGCGCGGGCTACACCTTC

clone_size: .
v_call: TRBV3-1/TRBV3-2
j_call: TRBJ2-7
d_call: .
cdr3_aa: CASSYRASKSYYEQYF
cdr3_nt: TGTGCCAGCAGCTACCGGGCCTCGAAGAGCTACTACGAGCAGTACTTC

clone_size: .
v_call: TRBV7-9
j_call: TRBJ2-7
d_call: TRBD2
cdr3_aa: CASRPRTSGSYEQYF
cdr3_nt: TGTGCCAGCAGACCAAGGACTAGCGGAAGCTACGAGCAGTACTTC

clone_size: .
v_call: TRBV12-2
j_call: TRBJ1-3
d_call: .
cdr3_aa: CASRLASGGLGNTIYF
cdr3_nt: TGTGCAAGTCGCTTAGCGTCGGGCGGACTTGGAAACACCATATATTTT

clone_size: .
v_call: TRBV9
j_call: TRBJ2-7
d_call: TRBD2
cdr3_aa: CASSPTYGRGGRKGSYEQYF
cdr3_nt: TGTGCCAGCAGCCCCACCTACGGACGTGGCGGGAGAAAAGGGTCTTACGAGCAGTACTTC

clone_size: .
v_call: TRBV28
j_call: TRBJ2-5
d_call: .
cdr3_aa: CASSLPQAPETQYF
cdr3_nt: TGTGCCAGCAGTTTACCCCAGGCCCCAGAGACCCAGTACTTC

clone_size: .
v_call: TRBV28
j_call: TRBJ1-5
d_call: .
cdr3_aa: CASSFWDIKNGTQPQHF
cdr3_nt: TGTGCCAGCAGTTTCTGGGACATAAAAAATGGGACTCAGCCCCAGCATTTT

clone_size: .
v_call: TRBV29-1
j_call: TRBJ2-6
d_call: TRBD1
cdr3_aa: CSVGGDRVNSGANVLTF
cdr3_nt: TGCAGCGTTGGGGGAGACAGGGTCAACTCTGGGGCCAACGTCCTGACTTTC